This TCR beta chain is from a study of molecular identifiers for immune sequencing clone quantification. The CDR3 totals 13 residues. Germline V gives CDR1 ENHRY, CDR2 SYGVKD. Trimming stripped 2 bases from V and 2 bases from J, with 5 bases between. Using its own MiXCR run on the PCR reads, TCRdb lists one record per CDR3 protein. Of a few hundred thousand distinct CDR3 sequences detected, under 25% appear once; the ten largest clones hold around 0.74%. Specimen: naive CD8+ T cells from blood, with Jurkat cell RNA spiked in. Subset described: FACS-sorted CD8+CD4-CCR7+CD45RA+ naive T cells. The rearrangement links TRBV10-3 to TRBJ2-3; D unclear. The receptor was isolated from a human donor in good health. Some libraries in this study had Jurkat cell RNA spiked in. The CDR3 DNA reads as TGTGCCATCAGTGAGACGTTCACAGATACGCAGTATTTT. This gives the protein CAISETFTDTQYF.